This T cell receptor beta chain was sequenced for a study of blood T cell repertoires in COVID-19. In the source study's methods: Amplification of reference gene primers provided the estimated nucleated cell counts. Sequenced by immunoSEQ multiplex PCR; TCRdb stores in-frame clones only, minus some. V, J and clone size reflect that table, while D and trimming were determined from the DNA. Here the sample spans a few hundred thousand clones, around 86% being singletons. Sequencing used peripheral blood. The TCR sequence derives from a man aged 18 to 29 with active or convalescent COVID-19.

The CDR3 spells CASRVSTTYEQYF. CDR3 DNA: TGTGCCAGCAGAGTCTCTACTACCTACGAGCAGTACTTC. The chain recombines TRBV12-3 or TRBV12-4 with TRBJ2-7; D remains ambiguous. The CDR3 totals 13 residues. V lost 6 bases and J lost 2, with 11 bases in between.